The 4 T cell receptor beta chains in this list originate from one sample, sequenced in a study of shared clonotypes between healthy human individuals. Produced via immunoSEQ multiplex PCR; TCRdb's table is partial and in-frame only. This sample has about 490,000 clones, with around 78% found just once. The sequencing input was PBMCs. All receptors come from a woman aged 40 to 50 in good health. Some clones in this sample may be carry-over from other donors' samples.

About this clone itself: Other DNA sequences within the sample encode an identical CDR3. The chain employs TRBV4-2 and TRBJ1-5, with D unresolved. Germline lookup yields CDR1 LGHNA and CDR2 YNFKEQ. This CDR3 has 14 residues. Trimming cost V 0 bases and J 1 base, with 4 bases left between them. The CDR3 coding sequence is TGTGCCAGCAGCCAAGATTTGAGCAATCAGCCCCAGCATTTT. It is translated as CASSQDLSNQPQHF.

The rearrangement links TRBV19 to TRBJ2-3; D possibly corresponds to TRBD1 (6 bases). There are 14 residues in the CDR3. The germline V gene has CDR1 LNHDA and CDR2 SQIVND (reference sequence). The germline V and J ends were trimmed by 0 bases and 5 bases, with 9 bases remaining between them. The CDR3 nucleotides are TGTGCCAGTAGTATAGAGGGGGCTGTAGATACGCAGTATTTT. Amino acids: CASSIEGAVDTQYF. The full variable domain, its missing parts supplied by reference TRBV19 and TRBJ2-3, is DGGITQSPKYLFRKEGQNVTLSCEQNLNHDAMYWYRQDPGQGLRLIYYSQIVNDFQKGDIAEGYSVSREKKESFPLTVTSAQKNPTAFYLCASSIEGAVDTQYFGPGTRLTVL.

The J gene is TRBJ1-5, the V gene TRBV18; D might be TRBD1 (5 bases). Germline V gene lookup returns CDR1 KGHSH and CDR2 LQKENI. V was pared by 1 base and J by 5 bases, with 9 bases between. The CDR3 extends over 14 amino acids. The DNA for the CDR3 is TGTGCCAGCTCACCACAGGGACCGGATCAGCCCCAGCATTTT. It codes for CASSPQGPDQPQHF.

This rearrangement joins TRBV11-3 to TRBJ2-5; TRBD1 aligns across 10 bases. The CDR3 totals 15 residues. CDR1 and CDR2 (germline): SGHNT, YENEEA. The ends lost 4 bases at V and 3 bases at J; junction bases unmatched: 5. The CDR3 sequence: CASSSPTGGEETQYF. For the CDR3, the DNA is TGTGCCAGCAGCTCCCCGACAGGGGGCGAAGAGACCCAGTACTTC.